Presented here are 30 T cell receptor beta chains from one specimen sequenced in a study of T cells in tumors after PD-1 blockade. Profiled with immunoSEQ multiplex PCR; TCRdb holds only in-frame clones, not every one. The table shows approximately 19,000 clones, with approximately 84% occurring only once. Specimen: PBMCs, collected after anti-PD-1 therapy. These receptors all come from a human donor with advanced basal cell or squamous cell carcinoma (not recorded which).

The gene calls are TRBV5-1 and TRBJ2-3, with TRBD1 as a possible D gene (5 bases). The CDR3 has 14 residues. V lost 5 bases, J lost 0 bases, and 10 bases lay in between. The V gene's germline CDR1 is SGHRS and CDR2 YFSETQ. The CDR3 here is CASSGATSTDTQYF. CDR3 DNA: TGCGCCAGCAGTGGGGCAACTAGCACAGATACGCAGTATTTT.

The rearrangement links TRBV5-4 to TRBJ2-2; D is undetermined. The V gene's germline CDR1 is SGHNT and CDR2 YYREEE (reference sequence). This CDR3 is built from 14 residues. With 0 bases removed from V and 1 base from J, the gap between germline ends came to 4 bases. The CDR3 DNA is TGTGCCAGCAGCTTGGGGCGGAACACCGGGGAGCTGTTTTTT. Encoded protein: CASSLGRNTGELFF.

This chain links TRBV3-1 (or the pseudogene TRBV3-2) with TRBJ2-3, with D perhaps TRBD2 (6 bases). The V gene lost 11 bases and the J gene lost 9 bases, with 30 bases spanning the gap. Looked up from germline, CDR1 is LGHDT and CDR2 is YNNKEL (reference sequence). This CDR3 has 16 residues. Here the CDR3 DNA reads TGTGCCTCAGAGGGTCCTGCGGGCGGGGTGTCGGCAACGCAGTATTTT. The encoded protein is CASEGPAGGVSATQYF.

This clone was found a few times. This CDR3 reads CATSSRDRGLNEQFF. The CDR3 bases are TGTGCCACCAGCAGCCGGGACAGGGGGTTAAATGAGCAGTTCTTC. V and J are TRBV15 and TRBJ2-1, with TRBD1 identical over 11 bases. J gave up 7 bases and V 3 bases, and 5 bases lay outside the gene matches. CDR3 length: 15 residues. The germline V gene encodes CDR1 LNHNV and CDR2 YYDKDF (reference sequence). The whole variable domain, remainder taken from reference TRBV15 and TRBJ2-1, is DAMVIQNPRYQVTQFGKPVTLSCSQTLNHNVMYWYQQKSSQAPKLLFHYYDKDFNNEADTPDNFQSRRPNTSFCFLDIRSPGLGDTAMYLCATSSRDRGLNEQFFGPGTRLTVL.

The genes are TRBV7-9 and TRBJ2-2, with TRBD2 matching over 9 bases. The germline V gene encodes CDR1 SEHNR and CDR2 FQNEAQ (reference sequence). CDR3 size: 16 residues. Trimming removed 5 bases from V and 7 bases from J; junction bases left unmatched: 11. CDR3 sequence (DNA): TGTGCCAGCAGCCCGAGGGCGGGAGGGCCTCTCGGGGAGCTGTTTTTT. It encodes CASSPRAGGPLGELFF.

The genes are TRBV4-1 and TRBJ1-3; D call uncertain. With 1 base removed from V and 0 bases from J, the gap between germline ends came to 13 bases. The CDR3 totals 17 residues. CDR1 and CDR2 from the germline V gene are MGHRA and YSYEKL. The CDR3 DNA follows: TGCGCCAGCAGCCAAGCCATAGCGTACATCTCTGGAAACACCATATATTTT. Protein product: CASSQAIAYISGNTIYF.

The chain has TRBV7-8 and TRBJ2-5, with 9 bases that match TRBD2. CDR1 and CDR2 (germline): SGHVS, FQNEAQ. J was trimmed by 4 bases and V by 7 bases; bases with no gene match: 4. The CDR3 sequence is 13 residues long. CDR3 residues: CASKAGGRETQYF. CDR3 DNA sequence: TGTGCCAGCAAGGCGGGGGGGCGAGAGACCCAGTACTTC.

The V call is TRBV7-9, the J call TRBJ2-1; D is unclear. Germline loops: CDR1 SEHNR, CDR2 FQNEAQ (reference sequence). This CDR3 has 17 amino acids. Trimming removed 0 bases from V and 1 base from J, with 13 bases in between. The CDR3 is CASSLAVLILSYNEQFF. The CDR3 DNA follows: TGTGCCAGCAGCTTAGCTGTCCTAATACTATCCTACAATGAGCAGTTCTTC.

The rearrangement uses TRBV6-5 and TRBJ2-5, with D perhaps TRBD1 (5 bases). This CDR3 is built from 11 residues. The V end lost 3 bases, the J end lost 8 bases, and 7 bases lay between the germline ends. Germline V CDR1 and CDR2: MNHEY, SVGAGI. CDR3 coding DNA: TGTGCCAGCAGTTATGGGGCAACCCAGTACTTC. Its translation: CASSYGATQYF.

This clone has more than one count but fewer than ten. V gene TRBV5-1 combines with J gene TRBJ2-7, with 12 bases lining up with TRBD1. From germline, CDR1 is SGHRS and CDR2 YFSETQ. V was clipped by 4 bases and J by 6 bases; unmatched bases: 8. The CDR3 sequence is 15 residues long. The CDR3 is CASSRGDRGLREQYF. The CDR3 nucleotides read TGCGCCAGCAGCAGGGGGGACAGGGGGCTTCGCGAGCAGTACTTC.

CDR3 coding DNA: TGCGCCAGCAGCTTGGATGTAGCCCCCAATGAGCAGTTCTTC. Translating it yields CASSLDVAPNEQFF. The rearrangement joins TRBV5-1 to TRBJ2-1; D uncertain. The CDR3 covers 14 residues. The germline V gene encodes CDR1 SGHRS and CDR2 YFSETQ. V lost 0 bases, J lost 6 bases, and 10 bases lay in between.

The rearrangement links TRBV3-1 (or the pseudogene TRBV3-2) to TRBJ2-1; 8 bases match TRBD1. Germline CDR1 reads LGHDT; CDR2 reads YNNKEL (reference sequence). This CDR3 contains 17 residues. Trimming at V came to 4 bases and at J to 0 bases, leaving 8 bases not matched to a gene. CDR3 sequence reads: CASSRRQGPASYNEQFF. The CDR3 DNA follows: TGTGCCAGCAGCCGTCGACAGGGGCCGGCCTCCTACAATGAGCAGTTCTTC.

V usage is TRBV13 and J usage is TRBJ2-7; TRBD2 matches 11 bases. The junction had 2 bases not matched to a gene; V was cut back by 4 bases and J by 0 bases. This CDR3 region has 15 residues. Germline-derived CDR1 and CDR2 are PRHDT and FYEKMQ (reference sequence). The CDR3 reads CASSSGLAVSYEQYF. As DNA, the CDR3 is TGTGCCAGCAGCTCGGGACTAGCGGTCTCCTACGAGCAGTACTTC.

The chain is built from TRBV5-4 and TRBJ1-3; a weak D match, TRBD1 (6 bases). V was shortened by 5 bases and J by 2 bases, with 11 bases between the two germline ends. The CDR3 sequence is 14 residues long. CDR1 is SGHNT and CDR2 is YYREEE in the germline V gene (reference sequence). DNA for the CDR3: TGTGCCAGCAGTCTGGGACATCCTGGAAACACCATATATTTT. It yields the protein CASSLGHPGNTIYF.

As DNA, the CDR3 is TGTGCCAGCAGCTACGCGGGAGTAAGGTATGAGCAGTTCTTC. This translates into CASSYAGVRYEQFF. The chain is built from TRBV6-5 and TRBJ2-1; 7 positions match TRBD2. The germline V gene encodes CDR1 MNHEY and CDR2 SVGAGI. Trimming removed 6 bases from V and 8 bases from J; junction bases left unmatched: 10. The CDR3 has 14 residues.

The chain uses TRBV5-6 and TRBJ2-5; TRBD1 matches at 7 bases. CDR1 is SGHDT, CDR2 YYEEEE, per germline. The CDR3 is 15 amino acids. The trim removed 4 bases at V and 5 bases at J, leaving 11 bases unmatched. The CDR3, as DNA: TGTGCCAGCAGCCCCACAGGGGCCGCTGGGGAGACCCAGTACTTC. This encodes CASSPTGAAGETQYF.

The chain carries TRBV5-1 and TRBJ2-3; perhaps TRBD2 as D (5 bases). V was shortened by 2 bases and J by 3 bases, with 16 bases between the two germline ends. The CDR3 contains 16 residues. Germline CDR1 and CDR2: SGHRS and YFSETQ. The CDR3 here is CASSLSVSSGTDTQYF. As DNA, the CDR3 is TGCGCCAGCAGCTTATCGGTTAGCTCGGGGACAGATACGCAGTATTTT. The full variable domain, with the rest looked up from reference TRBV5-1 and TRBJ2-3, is KAGVTQTPRYLIKTRGQQVTLSCSPISGHRSVSWYQQTPGQGLQFLFEYFSETQRNKGNFPGRFSGRQFSNSRSEMNVSTLELGDSALYLCASSLSVSSGTDTQYFGPGTRLTVL.

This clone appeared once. DNA of the CDR3: TGTGCCAGCAGCCGTGACAGTTCGCAAGAGACCCAGTACTTC. It specifies CASSRDSSQETQYF. V is TRBV4-2 and J is TRBJ2-5, with D maybe TRBD1 (5 bases). Germline V CDR1 and CDR2: LGHNA, YNFKEQ. The CDR3 totals 14 residues. V lost 4 bases to trimming and J lost 2 bases, with 11 bases between them.

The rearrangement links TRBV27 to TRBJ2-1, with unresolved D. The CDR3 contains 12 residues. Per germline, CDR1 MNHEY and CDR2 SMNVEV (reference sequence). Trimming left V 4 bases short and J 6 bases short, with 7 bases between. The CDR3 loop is CASSSSFNEQFF. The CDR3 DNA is TGTGCCAGCAGTTCTTCATTCAATGAGCAGTTCTTC.

The CDR3 sequence is CASRKGDYGYTF. CDR3 bases: TGTGCCAGCAGAAAGGGTGACTATGGCTACACCTTC. J is TRBJ1-2 and V is TRBV28; D gene uncertain. The CDR3 extends over 12 amino acids. Germline V lookup: CDR1 MDHEN, CDR2 SYDVKM. The ends were cut back, 6 bases at V and 3 bases at J, with 8 bases in the middle.

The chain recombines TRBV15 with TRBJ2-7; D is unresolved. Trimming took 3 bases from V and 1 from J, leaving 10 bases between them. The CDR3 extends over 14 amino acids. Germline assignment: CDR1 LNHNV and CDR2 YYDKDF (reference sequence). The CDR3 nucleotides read TGTGCCACCAGCAGTGATGACGGATCCTACGAGCAGTACTTC. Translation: CATSSDDGSYEQYF.

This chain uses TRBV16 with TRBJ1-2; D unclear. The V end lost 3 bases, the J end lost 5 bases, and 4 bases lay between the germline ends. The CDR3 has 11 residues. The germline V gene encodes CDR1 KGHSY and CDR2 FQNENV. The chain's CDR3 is CASSHGYGYTF. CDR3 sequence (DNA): TGTGCCAGCAGCCACGGGTATGGCTACACCTTC.

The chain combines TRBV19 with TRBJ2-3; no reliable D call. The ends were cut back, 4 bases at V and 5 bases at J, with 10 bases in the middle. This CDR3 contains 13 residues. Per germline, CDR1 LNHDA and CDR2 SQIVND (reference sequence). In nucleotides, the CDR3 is TGTGCCAGTAGTAGCTCATTAAGAGATACGCAGTATTTT. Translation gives CASSSSLRDTQYF. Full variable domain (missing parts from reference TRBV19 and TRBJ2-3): DGGITQSPKYLFRKEGQNVTLSCEQNLNHDAMYWYRQDPGQGLRLIYYSQIVNDFQKGDIAEGYSVSREKKESFPLTVTSAQKNPTAFYLCASSSSLRDTQYFGPGTRLTVL.

The CDR3 coding sequence is TGTGCCAGCAGCCAGGTGGACAGGGCGGGTGAGCAGTTCTTC. Translating it yields CASSQVDRAGEQFF. This chain connects TRBV3-1 (or the pseudogene TRBV3-2) to TRBJ2-1; 8 bases align to TRBD1. Germline V gene data show CDR1 as LGHDT and CDR2 as YNNKEL (reference sequence). The CDR3 is made up of 14 amino acids. V gave up 3 bases and J gave up 9 bases; unmatched junction bases: 7.

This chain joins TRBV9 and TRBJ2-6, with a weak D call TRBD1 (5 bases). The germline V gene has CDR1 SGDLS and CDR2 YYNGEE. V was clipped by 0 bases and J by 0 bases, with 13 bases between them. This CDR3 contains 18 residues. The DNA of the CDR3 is TGTGCCAGCAGCGTAGGGTGGGGCGGACCCTCTGGGGCCAACGTCCTGACTTTC. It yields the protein CASSVGWGGPSGANVLTF. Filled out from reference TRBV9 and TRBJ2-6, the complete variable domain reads DSGVTQTPKHLITATGQRVTLRCSPRSGDLSVYWYQQSLDQGLQFLIQYYNGEERAKGNILERFSAQQFPDLHSELNLSSLELGDSALYFCASSVGWGGPSGANVLTFGAGSRLTVL.

The CDR3 protein is CASSRGTLPEAFF. CDR3 nucleotides: TGTGCCAGCAGTAGAGGGACGCTCCCTGAAGCTTTCTTT. V usage is TRBV12-3 or TRBV12-4 and J usage is TRBJ1-1, with D tentatively TRBD1 (5 bases). V was shortened by 5 bases and J by 6 bases, with 13 bases between the two germline ends. The CDR3 is 13 amino acids.

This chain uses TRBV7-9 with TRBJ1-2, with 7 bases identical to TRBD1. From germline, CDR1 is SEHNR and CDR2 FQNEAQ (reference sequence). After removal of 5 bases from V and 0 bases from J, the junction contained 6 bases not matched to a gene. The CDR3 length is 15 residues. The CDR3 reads CASSIPGQSNYGYTF. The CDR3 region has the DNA TGTGCCAGCAGCATCCCGGGACAGTCTAACTATGGCTACACCTTC.

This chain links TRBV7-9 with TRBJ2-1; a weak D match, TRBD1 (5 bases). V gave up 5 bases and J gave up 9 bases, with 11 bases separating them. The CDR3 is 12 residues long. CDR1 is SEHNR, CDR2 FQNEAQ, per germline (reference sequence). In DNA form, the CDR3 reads TGTGCCAGCAGCCTAGGGGTTCCTGAGCAGTTCTTC. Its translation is CASSLGVPEQFF.

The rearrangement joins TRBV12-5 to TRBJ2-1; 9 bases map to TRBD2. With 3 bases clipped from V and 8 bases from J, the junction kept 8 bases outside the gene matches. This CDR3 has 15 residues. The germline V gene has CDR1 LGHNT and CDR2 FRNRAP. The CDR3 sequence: CASGFVRTSVYEQFF. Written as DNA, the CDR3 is TGTGCTAGTGGTTTTGTTCGGACTAGCGTGTATGAGCAGTTCTTC.

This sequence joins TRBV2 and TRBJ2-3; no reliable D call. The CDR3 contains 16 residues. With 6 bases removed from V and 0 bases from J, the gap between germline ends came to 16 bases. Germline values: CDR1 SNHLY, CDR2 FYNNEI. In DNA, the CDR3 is TGTGCCAGCAGGGGCTGGGCAGACGATAGCACAGATACGCAGTATTTT. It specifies CASRGWADDSTDTQYF.